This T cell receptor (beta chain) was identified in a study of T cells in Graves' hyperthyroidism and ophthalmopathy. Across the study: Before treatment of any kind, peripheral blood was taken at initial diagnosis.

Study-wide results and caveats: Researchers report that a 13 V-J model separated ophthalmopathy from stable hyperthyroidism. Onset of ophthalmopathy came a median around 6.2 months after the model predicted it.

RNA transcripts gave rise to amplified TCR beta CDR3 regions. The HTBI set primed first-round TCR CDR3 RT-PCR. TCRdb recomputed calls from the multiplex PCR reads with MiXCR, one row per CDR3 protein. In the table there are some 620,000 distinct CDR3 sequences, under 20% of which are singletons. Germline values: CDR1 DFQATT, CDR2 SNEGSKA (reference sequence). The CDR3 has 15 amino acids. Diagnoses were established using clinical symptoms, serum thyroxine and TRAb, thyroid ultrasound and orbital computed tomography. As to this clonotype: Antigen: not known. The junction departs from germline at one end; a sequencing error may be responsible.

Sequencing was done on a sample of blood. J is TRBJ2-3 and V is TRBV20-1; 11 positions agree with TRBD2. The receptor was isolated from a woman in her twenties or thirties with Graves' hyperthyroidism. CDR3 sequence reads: CSAGETSGRTDTQYF. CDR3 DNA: TGCAGTGCTGGAGAAACTAGCGGGAGAACAGATACGCAGTATTTT.